This T cell receptor beta chain comes out of a study of blood T cell repertoires in COVID-19. Looking at the study overall: T cells, B-cell-depleted T cells, or PBMCs supplied cDNA or gDNA.

CDR1 is MNHEY, CDR2 SVGAGI, per germline. The CDR3 has 13 residues. Between the trimmed V and J ends, which lost 6 bases and 4 bases, there was a span of 12 bases. Repertoires were generated with immunoSEQ multiplex PCR, while TCRdb's copy carries only in-frame clones and drops some. The sample yields roughly 220,000 clones, 80% to 90% seen once. The sample taken for sequencing was peripheral blood. V and J are TRBV6-5 and TRBJ1-2; tentatively, D is TRBD1 (6 bases). This TCR was recovered from a woman aged 55-75 years who had recovered from COVID-19. This CDR3 reads CASRLGTLYGYTF. CDR3 nucleotide sequence: TGTGCCAGCAGACTCGGGACACTCTATGGCTACACCTTC.